What follows describes a single TCR beta chain. Its antigen is not known. The data originate from a study of T cell responses to AZD1222 COVID-19 vaccine. Turning to the study itself: Second doses were pooled across both intervals (about 4 or about 12 weeks). Study-level points and caveats: The donor group comprised mostly white British people and more females; the analysis possibly underestimated clonal diversity. At study baseline, merely a handful of AZD1222 recipients were seropositive. Per reports, nearly half of all spike-specific TCRs target regions that are unmutated in variants.

Only in-frame clones appear in the TCRdb table, and some are missing; sequencing was by immunoSEQ multiplex PCR. The table records 100,000 to 150,000 clones, roughly 86% of them present only once. This CDR3 is built from 15 residues. The V segment lost 5 bases and the J segment 7 bases; nucleotides outside the gene matches: 14. CDR1 MNHEY and CDR2 SVGAGI come from the germline V gene. The V and J genes are TRBV6-5 and TRBJ2-7; 7 nucleotides align to TRBD2. The receptor was derived from an adult in good health. The specimen comprised peripheral blood, sampled on day 0 of AZD1222 vaccination. The CDR3 spells CASSPQLGLRGEQYF. In DNA, the CDR3 is TGTGCCAGCAGTCCGCAACTAGGACTGCGGGGGGAGCAGTACTTC.